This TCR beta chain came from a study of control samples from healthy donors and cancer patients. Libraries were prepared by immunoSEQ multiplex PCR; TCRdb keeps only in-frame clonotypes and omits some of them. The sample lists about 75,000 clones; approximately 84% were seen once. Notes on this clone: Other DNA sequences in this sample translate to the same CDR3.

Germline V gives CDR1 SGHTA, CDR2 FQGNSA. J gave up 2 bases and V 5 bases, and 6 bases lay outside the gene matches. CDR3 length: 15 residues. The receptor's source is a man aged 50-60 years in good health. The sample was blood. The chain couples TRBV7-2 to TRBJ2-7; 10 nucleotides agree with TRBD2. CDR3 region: CASSPTSGNAYEQYF. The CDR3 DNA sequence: TGTGCCAGCAGCCCCACTAGCGGGAACGCCTACGAGCAGTACTTC.